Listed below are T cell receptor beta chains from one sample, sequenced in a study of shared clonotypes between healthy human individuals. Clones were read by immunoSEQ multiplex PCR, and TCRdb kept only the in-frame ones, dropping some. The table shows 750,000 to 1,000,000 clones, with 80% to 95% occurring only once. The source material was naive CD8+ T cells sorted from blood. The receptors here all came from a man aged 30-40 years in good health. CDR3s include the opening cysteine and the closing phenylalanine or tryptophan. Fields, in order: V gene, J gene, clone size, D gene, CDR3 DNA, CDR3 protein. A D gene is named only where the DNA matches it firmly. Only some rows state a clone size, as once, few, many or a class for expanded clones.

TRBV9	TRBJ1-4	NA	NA	TGTGCCAGCAGCGTAGAAAACATTAATGAAAAACTGTTTTTT	CASSVENINEKLFF
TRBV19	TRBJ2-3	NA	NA	TGTGCCAGTTGTGAAGACTACCCTAGCACAGATACGCAGTATTTT	CASCEDYPSTDTQYF
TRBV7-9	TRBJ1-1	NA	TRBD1	TGTGCCAGCAGCTTAGGCGGGACAGGGTCGAACGCTGAAGCTTTCTTT	CASSLGGTGSNAEAFF
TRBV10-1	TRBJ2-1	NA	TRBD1	TGCGCCAGCAGTAAGAGCCCGGGACAGAGCTCCTACAATGAGCAGTTCTTC	CASSKSPGQSSYNEQFF
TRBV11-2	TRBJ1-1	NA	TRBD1	TGTGCCAGCAGCCCAACAGACAGGGGCTACACTGAAGCTTTCTTT	CASSPTDRGYTEAFF
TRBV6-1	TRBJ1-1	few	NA	TGTGCCAGCAGTTTGGGGGCAACTGAAGCTTTCTTT	CASSLGATEAFF
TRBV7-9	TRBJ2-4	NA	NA	TGTGCCAGCTCAGGCAGGAAAAACATTCAGTACTTC	CASSGRKNIQYF
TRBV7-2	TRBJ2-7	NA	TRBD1	TGTGCCAGCAGCTTAGTTCGGGGACAGGGTACCCTCGAGCAGTACTTC	CASSLVRGQGTLEQYF
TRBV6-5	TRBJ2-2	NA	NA	TGTGCCAGCGGGAGGCAGGGAGACACCGGGGAGCTGTTTTTT	CASGRQGDTGELFF
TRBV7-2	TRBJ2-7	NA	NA	TGTGCCAGCAGCCCCAGTGGCAGGGGCCACGAGCAGTACTTC	CASSPSGRGHEQYF
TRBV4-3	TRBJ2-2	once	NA	TGCGCCAGCAGCCAAACCCTCCGAGGCGCGAACACCGGGGAGCTGTTTTTT	CASSQTLRGANTGELFF
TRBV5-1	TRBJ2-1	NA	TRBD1	TGCGCCAGCAGCAAGGGACAGGGCGTAAATGAGCAGTTCTTC	CASSKGQGVNEQFF
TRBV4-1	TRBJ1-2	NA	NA	TGCGCCAGCAGCTCCCCCTCGGGGGGGGCAGGCTATGGCTACACCTTC	CASSSPSGGAGYGYTF
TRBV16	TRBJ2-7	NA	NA	TGTGCCAGCAGCCGAGGTAGAGGGGCGGGTGAGCAGTACTTC	CASSRGRGAGEQYF
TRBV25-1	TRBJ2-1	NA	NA	TGTGCCAGCAGTGAATATCGGAAGAACAATGAGCAGTTCTTC	CASSEYRKNNEQFF
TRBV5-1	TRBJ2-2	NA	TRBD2	TGCGCCAGCAGCTCCAGGGGACTAGCGGGAGGGACCCACACCGGGGAGCTGTTTTTT	CASSSRGLAGGTHTGELFF
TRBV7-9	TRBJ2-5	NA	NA	TGTGCCAGCAGCCCGACCACAGCGCGCGAGACCCAGTACTTC	CASSPTTARETQYF
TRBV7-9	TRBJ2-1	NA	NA	TGTGCCAGCAGCTCGCCCTCGGGTCTAGTTTCCCGGAGTCGGCAGTTCTTC	CASSSPSGLVSRSRQFF
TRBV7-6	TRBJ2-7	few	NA	TGTGCCAGCAGCTTAGAGGGAGCGGCAGTTCCCGGTGGGCAGTACTTC	CASSLEGAAVPGGQYF
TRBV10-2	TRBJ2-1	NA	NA	TGCGCCAGCAGGAGGGGGGGGCAGCAACTCTTC	CASRRGGQQLF
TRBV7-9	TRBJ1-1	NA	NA	TGTGCCAGCAGCTTCGTCGAGTTGAACACTGAAGCTTTCTTT	CASSFVELNTEAFF
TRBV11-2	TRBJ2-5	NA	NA	TGTGCCAGCAGCTTAAAGAGCCAAGAGACCCAGTACTTC	CASSLKSQETQYF
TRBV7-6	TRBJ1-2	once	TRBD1	TGTGCCAGCAGCTTAGCGGAGGGACAGGGGGTATCTAGCTACACCTTC	CASSLAEGQGVSSYTF
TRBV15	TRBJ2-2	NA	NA	TGTGCCACCAGCAGAGTGGACACTTCAACCGGGGAGCTGTTTTTT	CATSRVDTSTGELFF
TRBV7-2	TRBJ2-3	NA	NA	TGTGCCAGCAGCTTATGGAGAGGCACAGATACGCAGTATTTT	CASSLWRGTDTQYF
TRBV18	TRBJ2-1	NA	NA	TGTGCCAGCTCACCTCCCCGGGGGTTAATGAATGAGCAGTTCTTC	CASSPPRGLMNEQFF
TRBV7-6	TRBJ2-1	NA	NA	TGTGCCAGCAGCTTAGCCCGGATAGCGGAGGCCCCCACCAATGAGCAGTTCTTC	CASSLARIAEAPTNEQFF
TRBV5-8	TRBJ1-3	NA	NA	TGTGCCAGCAGCTTGGTTGAAGGTGAAAACACCATATATTTT	CASSLVEGENTIYF
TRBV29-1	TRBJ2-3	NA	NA	TGCAGCGCGACAGTACCTCTGGGCACAGATACGCAGTATTTT	CSATVPLGTDTQYF
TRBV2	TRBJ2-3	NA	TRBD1	TGTGCCAGCAATCACAGGGGGGAAGGCACAGATACGCAGTATTTT	CASNHRGEGTDTQYF
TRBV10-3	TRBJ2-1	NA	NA	TGTGCCATCAGTGCCGACGGGGCCTACAATGAGCAGTTCTTC	CAISADGAYNEQFF
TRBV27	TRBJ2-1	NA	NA	TGTGCCAGCAGTTTATATGTGTGGGCTCCCAACAATGAGCAGTTCTTC	CASSLYVWAPNNEQFF
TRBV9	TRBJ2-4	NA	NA	TGTGCCAGCAGCTCCGGGGGCACACAGGGGCCGAGGAACATTCAGTACTTC	CASSSGGTQGPRNIQYF
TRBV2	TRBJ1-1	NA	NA	TGTGCCAGCAGATACCCTGAGAAAGGGGGGTATATGAACACTGAAGCTTTCTTT	CASRYPEKGGYMNTEAFF
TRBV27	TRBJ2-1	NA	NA	TGTGCCAGCAGTCCGACAGGAAATGAGCAGTTCTTC	CASSPTGNEQFF
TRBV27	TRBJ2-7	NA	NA	TGTGCCAGCAGTTTATCACGGACTACCCGCTACGAGCAGTACTTC	CASSLSRTTRYEQYF
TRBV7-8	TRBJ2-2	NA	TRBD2	TGTGCCAGCAGCCTCTGGACTAGCGGGACCACCGGGGAGCTGTTTTTT	CASSLWTSGTTGELFF